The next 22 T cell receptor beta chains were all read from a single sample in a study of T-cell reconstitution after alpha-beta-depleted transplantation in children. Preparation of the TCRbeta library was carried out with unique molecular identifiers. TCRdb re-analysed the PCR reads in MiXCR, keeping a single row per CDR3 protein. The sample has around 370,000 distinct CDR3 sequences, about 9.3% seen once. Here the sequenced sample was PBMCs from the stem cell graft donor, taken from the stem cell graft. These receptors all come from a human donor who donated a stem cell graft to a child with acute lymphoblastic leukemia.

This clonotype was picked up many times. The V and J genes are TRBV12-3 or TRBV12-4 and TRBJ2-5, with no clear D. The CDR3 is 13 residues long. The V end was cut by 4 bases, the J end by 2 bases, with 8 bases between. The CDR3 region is CASSSDLQETQYF. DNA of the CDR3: TGTGCCAGCAGTTCGGACCTTCAAGAGACCCAGTACTTC.

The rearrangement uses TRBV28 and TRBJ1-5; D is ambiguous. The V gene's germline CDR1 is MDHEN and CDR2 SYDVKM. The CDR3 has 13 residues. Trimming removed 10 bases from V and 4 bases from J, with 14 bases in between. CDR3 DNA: TGTGCCACCAAACGGGTTCGGAATCAGCCCCAGCATTTT. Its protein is CATKRVRNQPQHF.

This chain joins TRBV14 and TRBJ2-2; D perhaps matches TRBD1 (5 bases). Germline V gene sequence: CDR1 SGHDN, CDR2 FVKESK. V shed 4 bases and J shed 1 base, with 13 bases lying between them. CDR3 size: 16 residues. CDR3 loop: CASSPRQILNTGELFF. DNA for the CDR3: TGTGCCAGCAGCCCCCGACAGATACTGAACACCGGGGAGCTGTTTTTT. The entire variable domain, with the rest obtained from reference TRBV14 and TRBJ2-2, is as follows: EAGVTQFPSHSVIEKGQTVTLRCDPISGHDNLYWYRRVMGKEIKFLLHFVKESKQDESGMPNNRFLAERTGGTYSTLKVQPAELEDSGVYFCASSPRQILNTGELFFGEGSRLTVL.

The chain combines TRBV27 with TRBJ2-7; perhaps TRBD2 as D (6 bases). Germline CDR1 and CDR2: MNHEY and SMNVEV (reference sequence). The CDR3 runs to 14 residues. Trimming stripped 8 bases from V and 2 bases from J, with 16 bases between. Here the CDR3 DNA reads TGTGCCAGCGGTCAAGGGAGGAATCCCTACGAGCAGTACTTC. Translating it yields CASGQGRNPYEQYF.

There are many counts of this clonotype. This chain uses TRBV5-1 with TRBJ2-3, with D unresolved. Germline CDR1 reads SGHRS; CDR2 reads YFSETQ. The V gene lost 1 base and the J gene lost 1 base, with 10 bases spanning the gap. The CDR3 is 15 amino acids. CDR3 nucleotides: TGCGCCAGCAGCTTGTTCGGATTGGGCACAGATACGCAGTATTTT. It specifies CASSLFGLGTDTQYF.

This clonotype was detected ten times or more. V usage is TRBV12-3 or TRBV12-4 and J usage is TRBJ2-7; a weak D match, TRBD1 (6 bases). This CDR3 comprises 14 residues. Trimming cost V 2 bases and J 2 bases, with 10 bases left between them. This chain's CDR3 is CASSLQGLPYEQYF. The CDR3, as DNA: TGTGCCAGCAGTTTACAGGGGTTGCCCTACGAGCAGTACTTC.

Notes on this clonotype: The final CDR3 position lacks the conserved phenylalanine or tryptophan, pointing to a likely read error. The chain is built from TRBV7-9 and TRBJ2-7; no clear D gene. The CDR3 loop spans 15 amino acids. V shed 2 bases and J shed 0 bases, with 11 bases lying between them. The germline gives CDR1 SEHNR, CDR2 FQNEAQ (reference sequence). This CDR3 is CASSLTRSGSYEQYL. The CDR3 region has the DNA TGTGCCAGCAGCTTAACCAGGAGTGGCTCCTACGAGCAGTACTTG.

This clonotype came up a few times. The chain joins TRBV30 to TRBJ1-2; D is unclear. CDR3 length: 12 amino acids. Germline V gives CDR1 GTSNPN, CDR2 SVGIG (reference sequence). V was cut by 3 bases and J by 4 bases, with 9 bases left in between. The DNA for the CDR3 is TGTGCCTGGAGGCGGGAAAGCTATGGCTACACCTTC. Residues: CAWRRESYGYTF.

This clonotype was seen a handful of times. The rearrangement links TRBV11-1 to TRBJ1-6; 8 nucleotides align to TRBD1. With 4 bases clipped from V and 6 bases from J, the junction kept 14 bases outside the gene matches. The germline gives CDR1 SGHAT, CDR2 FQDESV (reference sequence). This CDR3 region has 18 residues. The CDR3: CASSSKVPSGQGNSPLHF. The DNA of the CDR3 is TGTGCCAGCAGCTCCAAAGTACCATCAGGACAGGGTAATTCACCCCTCCACTTT.

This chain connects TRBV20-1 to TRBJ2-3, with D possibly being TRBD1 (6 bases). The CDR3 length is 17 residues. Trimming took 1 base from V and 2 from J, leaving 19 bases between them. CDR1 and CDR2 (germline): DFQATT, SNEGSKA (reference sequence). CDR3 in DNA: TGCAGTGCTAGAGTCGTGGGGACAAGCACCTACACAGATACGCAGTATTTT. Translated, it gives CSARVVGTSTYTDTQYF.

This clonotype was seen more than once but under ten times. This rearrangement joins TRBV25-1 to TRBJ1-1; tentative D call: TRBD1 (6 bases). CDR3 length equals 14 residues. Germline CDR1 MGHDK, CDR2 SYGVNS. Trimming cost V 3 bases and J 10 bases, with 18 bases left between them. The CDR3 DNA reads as TGTGCCAGCAGTGATACAGGGTCGAGGAGGGGAGCTTTCTTT. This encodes CASSDTGSRRGAFF.

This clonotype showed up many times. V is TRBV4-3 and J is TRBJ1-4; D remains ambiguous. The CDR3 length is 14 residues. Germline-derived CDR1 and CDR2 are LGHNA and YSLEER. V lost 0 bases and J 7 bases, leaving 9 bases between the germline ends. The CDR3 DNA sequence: TGCGCCAGCAGCCAAGATGCCGGGCGTGAAAAACTGTTTTTT. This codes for CASSQDAGREKLFF.

This CDR3 reads CASRPGTSESGELFF. The CDR3 nucleotides are TGTGCCAGCAGGCCCGGGACTAGCGAGTCCGGGGAGCTGTTTTTT. The chain links TRBV4-2 to TRBJ2-2; 10 bases agree with TRBD2. This CDR3 contains 15 residues. Germline-derived CDR1 and CDR2 are LGHNA and YNFKEQ. The trim removed 6 bases at V and 6 bases at J, leaving 7 bases unmatched.

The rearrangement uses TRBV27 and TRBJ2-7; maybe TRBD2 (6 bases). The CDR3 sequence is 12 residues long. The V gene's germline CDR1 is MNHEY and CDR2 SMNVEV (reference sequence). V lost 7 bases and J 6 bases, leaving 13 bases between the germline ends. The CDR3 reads CASKRGLGEQYF. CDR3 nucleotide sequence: TGTGCCAGCAAACGGGGGTTAGGCGAGCAGTACTTC.

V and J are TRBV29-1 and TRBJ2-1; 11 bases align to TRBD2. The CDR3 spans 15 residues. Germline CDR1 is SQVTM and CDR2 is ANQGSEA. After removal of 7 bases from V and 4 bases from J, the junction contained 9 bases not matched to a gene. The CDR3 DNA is TGCAGCGGGGTACTAGCGGGAGTAAGTTACAATGAGCAGTTCTTC. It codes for CSGVLAGVSYNEQFF.

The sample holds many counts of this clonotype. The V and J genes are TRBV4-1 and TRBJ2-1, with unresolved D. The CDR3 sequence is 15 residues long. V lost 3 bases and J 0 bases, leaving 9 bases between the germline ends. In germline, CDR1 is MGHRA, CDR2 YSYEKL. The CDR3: CASSQSYGSYNEQFF. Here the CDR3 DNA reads TGCGCCAGCAGCCAGAGCTACGGCTCCTACAATGAGCAGTTCTTC.

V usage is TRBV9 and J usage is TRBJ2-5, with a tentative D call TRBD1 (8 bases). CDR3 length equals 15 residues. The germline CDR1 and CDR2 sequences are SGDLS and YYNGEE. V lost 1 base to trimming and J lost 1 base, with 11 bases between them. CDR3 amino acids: CASSVTGGVQETQYF. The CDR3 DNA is TGTGCCAGCAGCGTAACAGGGGGGGTCCAAGAGACCCAGTACTTC.

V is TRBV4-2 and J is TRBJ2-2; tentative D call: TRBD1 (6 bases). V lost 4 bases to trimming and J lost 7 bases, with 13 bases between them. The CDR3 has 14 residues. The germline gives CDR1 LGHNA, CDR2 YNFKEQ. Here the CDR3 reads CASSREQGDGELFF. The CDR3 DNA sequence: TGTGCCAGCAGCCGAGAACAGGGCGACGGGGAGCTGTTTTTT.

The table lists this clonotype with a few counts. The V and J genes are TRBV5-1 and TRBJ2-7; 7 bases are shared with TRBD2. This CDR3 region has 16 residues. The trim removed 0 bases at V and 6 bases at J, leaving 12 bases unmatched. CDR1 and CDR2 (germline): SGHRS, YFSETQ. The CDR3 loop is CASSLAEWEGGPEQYF. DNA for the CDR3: TGCGCCAGCAGCTTGGCCGAGTGGGAGGGCGGTCCCGAGCAGTACTTC.

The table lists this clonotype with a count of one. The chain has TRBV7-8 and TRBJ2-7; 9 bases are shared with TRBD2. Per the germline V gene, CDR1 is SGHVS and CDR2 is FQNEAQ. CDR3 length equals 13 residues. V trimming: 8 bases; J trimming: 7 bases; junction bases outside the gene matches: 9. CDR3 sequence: CASGVAGEGEQYF. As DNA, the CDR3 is TGTGCCAGCGGGGTAGCGGGAGAGGGGGAGCAGTACTTC.

The CDR3 loop is CASSLRTSGRGGNEQFF. The CDR3 DNA reads TGTGCCAGCAGCCTAAGGACTAGCGGGAGGGGTGGCAATGAGCAGTTCTTC. The chain uses TRBV7-2 and TRBJ2-1; 15 bases align to TRBD2. Germline lookup yields CDR1 SGHTA and CDR2 FQGNSA. V dropped 5 bases and J dropped 6; count of bases not matched to a gene: 8. CDR3 length equals 17 residues.

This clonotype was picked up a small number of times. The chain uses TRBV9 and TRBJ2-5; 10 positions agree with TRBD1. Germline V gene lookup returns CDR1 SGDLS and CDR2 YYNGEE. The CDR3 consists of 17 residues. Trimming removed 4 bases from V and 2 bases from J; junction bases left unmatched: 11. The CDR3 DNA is TGTGCCAGCAGCCCAGGGCGGACAGGGGGGAATCAAGAGACCCAGTACTTC. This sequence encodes CASSPGRTGGNQETQYF. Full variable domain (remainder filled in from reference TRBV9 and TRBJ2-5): DSGVTQTPKHLITATGQRVTLRCSPRSGDLSVYWYQQSLDQGLQFLIQYYNGEERAKGNILERFSAQQFPDLHSELNLSSLELGDSALYFCASSPGRTGGNQETQYFGPGTRLLVL.